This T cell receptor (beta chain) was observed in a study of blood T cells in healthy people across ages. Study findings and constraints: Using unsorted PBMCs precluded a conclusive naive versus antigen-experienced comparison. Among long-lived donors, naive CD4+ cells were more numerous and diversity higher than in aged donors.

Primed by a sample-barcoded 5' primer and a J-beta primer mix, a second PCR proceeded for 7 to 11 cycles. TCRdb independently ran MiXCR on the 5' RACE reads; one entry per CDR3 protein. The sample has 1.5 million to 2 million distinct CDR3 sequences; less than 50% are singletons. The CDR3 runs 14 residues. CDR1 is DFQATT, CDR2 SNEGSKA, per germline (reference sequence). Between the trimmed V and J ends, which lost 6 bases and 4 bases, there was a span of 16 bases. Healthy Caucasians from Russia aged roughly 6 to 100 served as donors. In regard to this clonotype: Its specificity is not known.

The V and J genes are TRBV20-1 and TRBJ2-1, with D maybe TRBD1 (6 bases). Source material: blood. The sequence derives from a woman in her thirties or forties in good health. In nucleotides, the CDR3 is TGCAGTGCCCACCCCGGGACACTTTACAATGAGCAGTTCTTC. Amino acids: CSAHPGTLYNEQFF.